This paragraph reports one TCR beta chain. Its matching antigen is unknown. Reverse transcription of all isolated RNA meant that expressed TCRB transcripts were sequenced. TCRdb's table, derived via immunoSEQ multiplex PCR, lists solely in-frame clones and lacks some. This table holds 600,000 to 700,000 clones, under 15% found once. The data were obtained in a study of beta chain features in type 1 diabetes. Study background: All samples combined gave roughly 100,000,000 sorted cells for examination.

Overall study results and limits: Shorter TCRB CDR3s, moderately but significantly so, were found in Type 1 diabetes patients in all four CD4+ subsets. VDJ junctions sequenced from type 1 diabetes patients showed fewer insertions and more deletions. Shorter templates might be favored by PCR, and equally so in patients and in controls.

The germline CDR1 and CDR2 sequences are SQVTM and ANQGSEA. The CDR3 covers 14 residues. Sorting based on CD45RO/CCR7/CD25/CD127/CD95/CD27 separated CD4+ naive, central memory, regulatory and stem cell-like memory cells. This chain uses TRBV29-1 with TRBJ2-5, with TRBD1 identical over 10 bases. The end of the DNA fits TRBJ2-7 better, so the J call may be wrong. The source is a man aged 25-45 years with type 1 diabetes. Sequenced material: naive CD4+ T cells from blood. This CDR3 is CSVGRDRGGYEQYF. Written as DNA, the CDR3 is TGCAGCGTTGGACGGGACAGGGGAGGCTACGAGCAGTACTTC.